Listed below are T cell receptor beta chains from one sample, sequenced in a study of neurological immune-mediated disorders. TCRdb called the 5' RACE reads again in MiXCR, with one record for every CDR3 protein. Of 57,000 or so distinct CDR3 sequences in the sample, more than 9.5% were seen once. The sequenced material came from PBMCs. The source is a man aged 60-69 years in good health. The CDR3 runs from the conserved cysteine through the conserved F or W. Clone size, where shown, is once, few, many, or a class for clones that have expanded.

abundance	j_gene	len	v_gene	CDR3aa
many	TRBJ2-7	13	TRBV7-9	CATGGGRAYEQYF
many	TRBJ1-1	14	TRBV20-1	CSASEQGASTEAFF
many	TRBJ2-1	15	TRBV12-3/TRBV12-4	CASSLMEGSYNEQFF
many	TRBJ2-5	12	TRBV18	CASRSSQETQYF
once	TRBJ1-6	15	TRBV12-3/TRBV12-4	CASSLGVQSNSPLHF
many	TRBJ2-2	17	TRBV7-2	CASSLAAGSGNTGELFF
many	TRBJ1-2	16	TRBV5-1	CASSLGTEVLTYGYTF
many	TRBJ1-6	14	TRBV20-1	CSAKRQGNNSPLHF
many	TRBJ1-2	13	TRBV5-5	CASSLPANYGYTF
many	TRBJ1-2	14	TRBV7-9	CASSQTGTPYLLTF
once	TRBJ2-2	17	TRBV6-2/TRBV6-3	CASSYGRGRGDTGELFF
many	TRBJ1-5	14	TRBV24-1	CATSDSRGDQPQHF
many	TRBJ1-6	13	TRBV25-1	CASSGPLDSPLHF
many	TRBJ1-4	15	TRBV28	CASSFEGATNEKLFF
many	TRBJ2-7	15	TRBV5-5	CASSNTGTGYYEQYF
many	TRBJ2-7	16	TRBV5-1	CASSSSDGFPFYEQYF
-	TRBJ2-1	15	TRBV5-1	CASSFGGGSYNEQFF
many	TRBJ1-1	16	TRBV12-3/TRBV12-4	CASSLGPDTMNTEAFF
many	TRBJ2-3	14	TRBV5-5	CASSTGTVQDTQYF
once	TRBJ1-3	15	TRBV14	CASSPLNDLGNTIYF
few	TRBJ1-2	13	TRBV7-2	CASSLERRDGYTF
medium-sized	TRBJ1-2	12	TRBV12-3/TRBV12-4	CASSSQGGGYTF
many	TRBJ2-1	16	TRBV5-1	CASSLQSGTLYNEQFF
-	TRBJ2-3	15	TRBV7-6	CASGLKAGGTDTQYF
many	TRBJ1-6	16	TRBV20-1	CSARGGDRGPRSPLHF
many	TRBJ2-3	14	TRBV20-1	CTPSGISRADTQYF
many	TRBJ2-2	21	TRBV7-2	CASSLKGRTVRGQGPTGELFF
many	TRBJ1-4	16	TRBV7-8	CASSLELGWFGEKLFF
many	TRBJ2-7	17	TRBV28	CASSNHGSGSGAYEQYF
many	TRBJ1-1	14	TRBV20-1	CSARDYRGIPEAFF
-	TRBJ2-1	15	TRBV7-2	CASSVTGTSYNEQFF
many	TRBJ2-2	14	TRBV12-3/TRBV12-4	CASSRQGPTGELFF
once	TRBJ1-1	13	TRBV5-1	CASSSPSGTEAFF
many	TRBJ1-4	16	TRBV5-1	CASSSRAPGTNEKLFF
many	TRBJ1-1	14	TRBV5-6	CASSLGARNTEAFF
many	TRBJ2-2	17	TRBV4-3	CASSRVFRDRVSRELFF
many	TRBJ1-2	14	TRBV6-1	CASSVSGRGDGYTF
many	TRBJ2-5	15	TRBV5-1	CASSPGTASRETQYF
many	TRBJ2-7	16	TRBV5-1	CASSLGQAGPSYEQYF
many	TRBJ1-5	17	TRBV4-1	CANLRDRGEGNNQPQHF
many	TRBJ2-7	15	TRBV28	CASSSPGDSGREQYF
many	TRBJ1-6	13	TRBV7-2	CASYDRAGSPLHF
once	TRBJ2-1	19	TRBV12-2	CASRLRGRSGGPNTNEQFF
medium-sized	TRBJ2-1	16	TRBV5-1	CASSLGRGFNYNEQFF
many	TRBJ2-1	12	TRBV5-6	CASSLDRNEQFF
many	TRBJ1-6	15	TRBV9	CASSVAGVRNSPLHF
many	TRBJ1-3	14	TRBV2	CASSGRGPGNTIYF
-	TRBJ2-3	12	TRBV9	CVSSDRGHTQYF
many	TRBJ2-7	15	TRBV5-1	CASSSTAGAVYEQYF
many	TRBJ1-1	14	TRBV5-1	CASSLGDRVTEAFF
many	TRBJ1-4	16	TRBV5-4	CASSLGPTATNEKLFF
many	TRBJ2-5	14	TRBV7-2	CASSPGGLPLAQYF
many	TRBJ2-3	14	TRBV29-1	CSFSLAGGTDTQYF